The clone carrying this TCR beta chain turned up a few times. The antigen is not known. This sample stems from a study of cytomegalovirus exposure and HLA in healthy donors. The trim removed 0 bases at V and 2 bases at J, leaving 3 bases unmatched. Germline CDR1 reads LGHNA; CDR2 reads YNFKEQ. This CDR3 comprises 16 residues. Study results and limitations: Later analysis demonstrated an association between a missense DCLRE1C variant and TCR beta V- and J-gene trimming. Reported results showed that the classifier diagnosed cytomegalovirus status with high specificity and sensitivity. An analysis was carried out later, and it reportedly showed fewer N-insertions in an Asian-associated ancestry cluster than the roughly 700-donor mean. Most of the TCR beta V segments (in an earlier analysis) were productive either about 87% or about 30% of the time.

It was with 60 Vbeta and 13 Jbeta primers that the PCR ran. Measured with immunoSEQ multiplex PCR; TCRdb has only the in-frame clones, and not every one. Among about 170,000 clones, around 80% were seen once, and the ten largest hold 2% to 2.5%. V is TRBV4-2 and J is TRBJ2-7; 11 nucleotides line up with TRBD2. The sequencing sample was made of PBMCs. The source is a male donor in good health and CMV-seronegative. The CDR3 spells CASSQDIAGGPYEQYF. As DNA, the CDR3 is TGTGCCAGCAGCCAAGATATAGCGGGGGGGCCCTACGAGCAGTACTTC.